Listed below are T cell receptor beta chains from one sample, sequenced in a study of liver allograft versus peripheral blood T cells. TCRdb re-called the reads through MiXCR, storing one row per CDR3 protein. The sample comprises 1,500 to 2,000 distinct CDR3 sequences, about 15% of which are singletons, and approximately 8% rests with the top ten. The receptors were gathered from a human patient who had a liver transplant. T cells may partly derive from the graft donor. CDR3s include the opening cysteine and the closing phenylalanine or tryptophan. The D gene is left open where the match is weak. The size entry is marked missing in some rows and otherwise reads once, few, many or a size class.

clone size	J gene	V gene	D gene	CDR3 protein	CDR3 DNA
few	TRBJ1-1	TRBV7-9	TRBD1	CASSFPGGGTEAFF	TGTGCCAGCAGCTTCCCAGGGGGGGGCACTGAAGCTTTCTTT
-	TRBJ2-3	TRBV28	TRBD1	CASNPLQGAKGKYTQYF	TGTGCCAGCAACCCACTACAGGGGGCGAAGGGTAAATATACGCAGTATTTT
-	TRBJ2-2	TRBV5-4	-	CASSLGVRGQRADGELFF	TGTGCCAGCAGCTTGGGGGTACGGGGGCAAAGGGCTGACGGGGAGCTGTTTTTT
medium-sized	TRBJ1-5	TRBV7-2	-	CASSLLGDQPQHF	TGTGCCAGCAGCTTATTGGGGGATCAGCCCCAGCATTTT
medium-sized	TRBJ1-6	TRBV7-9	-	CASSSSVRGSPLHF	TGTGCCAGCAGCTCCTCAGTCCGGGGTTCACCCCTCCACTTT
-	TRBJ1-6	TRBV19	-	CASRRTDNNSPLHF	TGTGCCAGCCGCCGGACAGATAATAATTCACCCCTCCACTTT
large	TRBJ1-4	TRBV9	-	CASSVRAPGKLFF	TGTGCCAGCAGCGTGAGGGCGCCGGGAAAACTGTTTTTT
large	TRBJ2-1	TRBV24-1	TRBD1	CATSDTGQGARNEQFF	TGTGCCACCAGTGACACGGGACAGGGGGCGAGGAATGAGCAGTTCTTC
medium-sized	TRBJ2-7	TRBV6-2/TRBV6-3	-	CASTPSLGLREQYF	TGTGCCAGCACCCCTAGCCTGGGCCTCCGCGAGCAGTACTTC
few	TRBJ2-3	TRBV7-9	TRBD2	CASSLQALAGGDTDTQYF	TGTGCCAGCAGCCTTCAGGCACTAGCGGGAGGGGACACAGATACGCAGTATTTT
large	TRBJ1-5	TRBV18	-	CASSPGARASNQPQHF	TGTGCCAGCTCACCAGGTGCAAGGGCCAGCAATCAGCCCCAGCATTTT
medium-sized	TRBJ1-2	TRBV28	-	CATERAEYGYTF	TGTGCCACTGAACGGGCAGAGTATGGCTACACCTTC
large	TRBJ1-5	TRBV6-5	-	CASSFNSNQPQHF	TGTGCCAGCAGTTTCAATAGCAATCAGCCCCAGCATTTT
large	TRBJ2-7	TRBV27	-	CASSTRGTGGDHEQYF	TGTGCCAGCAGTACGCGGGGGACAGGCGGCGACCACGAGCAGTACTTC
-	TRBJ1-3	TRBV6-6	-	CASSEGGAGVGSGNTIYF	TGTGCCAGCAGCGAAGGGGGGGCCGGGGTAGGCTCTGGAAACACCATATATTTT
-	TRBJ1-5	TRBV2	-	CASSEREPQHF	TGTGCCAGCAGTGAACGAGAGCCCCAGCATTTT
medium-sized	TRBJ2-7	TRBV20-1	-	CSARGQRFSYEQYF	TGCAGTGCTAGAGGACAGAGATTCTCCTACGAGCAGTACTTC
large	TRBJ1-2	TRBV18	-	CASSPLEDYGYTF	TGTGCCAGCTCCCCGTTAGAAGACTATGGCTACACCTTC
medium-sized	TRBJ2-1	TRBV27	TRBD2	CASRTSGSPNEQFF	TGTGCCAGCCGGACTAGCGGGAGTCCCAATGAGCAGTTCTTC
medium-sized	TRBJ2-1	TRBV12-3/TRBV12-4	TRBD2	CASSSSGKYNEQFF	TGTGCCAGCAGTTCCAGCGGGAAGTACAATGAGCAGTTCTTC
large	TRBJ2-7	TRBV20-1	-	CSASPPSPGSYEQYF	TGCAGTGCTAGTCCCCCCAGCCCGGGCAGTTACGAGCAGTACTTC
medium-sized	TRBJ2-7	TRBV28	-	CASTSPVTYEQYF	TGTGCCAGCACCTCCCCCGTTACCTACGAGCAGTACTTC
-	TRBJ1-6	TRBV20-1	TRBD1	CSARAPGQGISPLHF	TGCAGTGCTAGGGCGCCGGGACAGGGGATTTCACCCCTCCACTTT
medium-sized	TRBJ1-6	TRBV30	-	CAWSEGGSTPLHF	TGTGCCTGGAGTGAGGGAGGGTCGACACCCCTCCACTTT
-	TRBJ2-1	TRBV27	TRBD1	CASTPPDRGRSEQFF	TGTGCCAGCACTCCTCCGGACAGGGGGAGGAGTGAGCAGTTCTTC